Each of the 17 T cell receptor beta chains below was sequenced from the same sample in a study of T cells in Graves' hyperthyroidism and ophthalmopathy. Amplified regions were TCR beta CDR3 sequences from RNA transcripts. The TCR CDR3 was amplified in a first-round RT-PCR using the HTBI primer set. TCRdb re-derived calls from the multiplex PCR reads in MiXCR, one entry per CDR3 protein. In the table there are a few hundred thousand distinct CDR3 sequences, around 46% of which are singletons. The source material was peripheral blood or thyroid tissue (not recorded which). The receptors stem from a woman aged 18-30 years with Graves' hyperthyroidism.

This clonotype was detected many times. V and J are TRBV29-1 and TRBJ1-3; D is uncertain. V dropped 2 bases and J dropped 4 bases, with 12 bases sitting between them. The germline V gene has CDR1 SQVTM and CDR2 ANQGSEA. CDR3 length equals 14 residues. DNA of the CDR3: TGCAGCGTTGAATCCCCCAAACTCGGAAACACCATATATTTT. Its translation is CSVESPKLGNTIYF.

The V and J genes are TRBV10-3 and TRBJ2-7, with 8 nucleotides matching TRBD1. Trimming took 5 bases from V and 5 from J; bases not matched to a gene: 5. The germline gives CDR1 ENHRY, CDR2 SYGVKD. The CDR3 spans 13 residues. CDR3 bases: TGTGCCATCAGTTCGACAGGGGCCCACGAGCAGTACTTC. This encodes CAISSTGAHEQYF.

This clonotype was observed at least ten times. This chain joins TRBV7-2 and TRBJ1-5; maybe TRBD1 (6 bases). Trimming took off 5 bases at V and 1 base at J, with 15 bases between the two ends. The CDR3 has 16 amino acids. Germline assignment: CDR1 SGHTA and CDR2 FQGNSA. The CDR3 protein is CASSLWGGGSNQPQHF. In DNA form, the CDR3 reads TGTGCCAGCAGCCTCTGGGGGGGCGGGAGCAATCAGCCCCAGCATTTT.

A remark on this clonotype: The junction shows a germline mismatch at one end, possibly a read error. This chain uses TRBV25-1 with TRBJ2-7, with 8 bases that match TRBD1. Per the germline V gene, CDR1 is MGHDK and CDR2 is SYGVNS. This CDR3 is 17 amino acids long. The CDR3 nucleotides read TGTGCCGGCAGTGCTAGGGGTCTAGGGACAGGACTCTACGAGCAGTACTTC. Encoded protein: CAGSARGLGTGLYEQYF.

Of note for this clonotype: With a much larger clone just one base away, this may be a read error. CDR3 region: CSVETSGKTYEQYF. CDR3 sequence (DNA): TGCAGCGTTGAGACGAGCGGGAAGACCTACGAGCAGTACTTC. The genes are TRBV29-1 and TRBJ2-7; TRBD2 aligns across 7 bases. CDR1 is SQVTM, CDR2 ANQGSEA, per germline. This CDR3 has 14 amino acids. J lost 2 bases, V lost 3 bases, and 7 bases had no gene match.

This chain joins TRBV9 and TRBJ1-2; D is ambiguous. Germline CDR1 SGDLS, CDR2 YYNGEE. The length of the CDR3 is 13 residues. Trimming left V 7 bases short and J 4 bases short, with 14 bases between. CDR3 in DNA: TGTGCCAGCCGGGAACTCGGCGGCTATGGCTACACCTTC. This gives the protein CASRELGGYGYTF.

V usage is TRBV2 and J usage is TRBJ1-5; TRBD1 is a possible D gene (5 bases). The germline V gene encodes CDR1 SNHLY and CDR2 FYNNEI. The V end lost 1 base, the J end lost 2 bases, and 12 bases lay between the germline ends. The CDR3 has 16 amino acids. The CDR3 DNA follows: TGTGCCAGCAGTGAAGGGACGGGGGGAGGCAATCAGCCCCAGCATTTT. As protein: CASSEGTGGGNQPQHF.

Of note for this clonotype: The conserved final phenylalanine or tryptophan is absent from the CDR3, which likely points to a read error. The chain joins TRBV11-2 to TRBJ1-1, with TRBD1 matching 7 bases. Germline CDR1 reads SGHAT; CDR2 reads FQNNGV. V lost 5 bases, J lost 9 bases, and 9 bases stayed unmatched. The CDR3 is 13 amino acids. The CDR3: CASSSPSGQKAFS. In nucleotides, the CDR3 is TGTGCCAGCAGCAGCCCTTCGGGACAGAAAGCTTTCTCT.

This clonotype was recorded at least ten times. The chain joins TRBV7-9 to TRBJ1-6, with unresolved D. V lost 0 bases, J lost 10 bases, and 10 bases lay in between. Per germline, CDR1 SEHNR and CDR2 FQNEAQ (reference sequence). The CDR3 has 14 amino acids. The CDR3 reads CASSLAQIPSPLHF. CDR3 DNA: TGTGCCAGCAGCTTAGCCCAGATTCCATCACCCCTCCACTTT.

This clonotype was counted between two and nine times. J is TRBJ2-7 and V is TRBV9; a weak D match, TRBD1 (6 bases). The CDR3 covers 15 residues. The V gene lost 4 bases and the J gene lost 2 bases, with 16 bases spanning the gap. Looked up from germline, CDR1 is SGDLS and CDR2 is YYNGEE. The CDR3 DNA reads TGTGCCAGCAGCCCCGACAGGAGCCCTCCCTACGAGCAGTACTTC. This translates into CASSPDRSPPYEQYF.

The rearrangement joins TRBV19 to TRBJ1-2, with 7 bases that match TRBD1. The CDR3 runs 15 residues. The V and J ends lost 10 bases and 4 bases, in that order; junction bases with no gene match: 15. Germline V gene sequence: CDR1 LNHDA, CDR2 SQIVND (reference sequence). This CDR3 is CATTTGTGAVYGYTF. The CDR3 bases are TGTGCCACTACGACAGGGACGGGGGCTGTCTATGGCTACACCTTC.

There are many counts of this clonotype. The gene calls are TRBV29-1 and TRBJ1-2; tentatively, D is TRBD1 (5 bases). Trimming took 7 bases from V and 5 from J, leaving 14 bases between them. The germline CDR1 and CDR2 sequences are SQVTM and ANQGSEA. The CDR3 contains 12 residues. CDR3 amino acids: CSGRGPGYGYTF. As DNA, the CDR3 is TGCAGCGGAAGGGGACCTGGGTATGGCTACACCTTC.

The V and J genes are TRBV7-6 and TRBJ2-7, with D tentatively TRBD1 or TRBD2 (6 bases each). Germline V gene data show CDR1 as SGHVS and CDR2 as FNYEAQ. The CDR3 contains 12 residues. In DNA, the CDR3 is TGTGCTAGAGATTGGGGGGCCCACGAGCAGTACTTC. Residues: CARDWGAHEQYF.

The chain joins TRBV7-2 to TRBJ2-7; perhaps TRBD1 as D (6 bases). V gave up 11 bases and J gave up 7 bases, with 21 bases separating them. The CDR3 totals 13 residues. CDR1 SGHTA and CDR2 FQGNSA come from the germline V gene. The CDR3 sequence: CAWARGSYEEQYF. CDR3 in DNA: TGTGCCTGGGCGAGGGGGAGCTACGAGGAGCAGTACTTC.

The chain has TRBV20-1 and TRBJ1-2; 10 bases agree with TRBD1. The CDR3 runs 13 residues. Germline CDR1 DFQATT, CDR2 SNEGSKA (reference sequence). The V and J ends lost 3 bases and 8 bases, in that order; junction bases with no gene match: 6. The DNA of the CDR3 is TGCAGTGCTAGCCGACAGGGGGCGCGGGGCTACACCTTC. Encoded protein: CSASRQGARGYTF.

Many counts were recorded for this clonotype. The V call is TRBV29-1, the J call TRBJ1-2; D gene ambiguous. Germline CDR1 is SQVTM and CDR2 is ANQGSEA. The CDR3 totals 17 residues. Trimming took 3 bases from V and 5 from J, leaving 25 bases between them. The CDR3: CSVDFSDGRREIYGYTF. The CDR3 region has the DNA TGCAGCGTTGACTTCTCCGACGGCAGACGAGAAATATATGGCTACACCTTC.

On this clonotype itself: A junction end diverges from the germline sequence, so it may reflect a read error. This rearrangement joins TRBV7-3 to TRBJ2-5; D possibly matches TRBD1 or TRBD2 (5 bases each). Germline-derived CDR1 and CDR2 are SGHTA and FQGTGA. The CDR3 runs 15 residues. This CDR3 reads CASSQDEGTPGTQYF. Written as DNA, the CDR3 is TGCGCCAGCAGCCAGGACGAGGGGACCCCGGGGACCCAGTACTTC.